The rows below give T cell receptor beta chains drawn from one sample of a study of cytomegalovirus exposure and HLA in healthy donors. The table came from immunoSEQ multiplex PCR; TCRdb's copy has only in-frame clones and leaves some out. Of 85,000 to 100,000 clones listed, roughly 79% are singletons. The sequencing sample was made of PBMCs. The receptors shown here come from a woman in her 40s in good health and CMV-seronegative. The CDR3 runs from the conserved cysteine through the conserved F or W. The D gene is left open where the match is weak. Size tells how often a clone was seen (once, few, many) or the class of an expanded clone, and some rows leave it out.

clone_size	d_call	v_call	cdr3_length	j_call	cdr3_nt	cdr3_aa
-	-	TRBV2	17	TRBJ1-5	TGTGCCAGCAGTGAACTTGGGGGGTACCCTCTCAATCAGCCCCAGCATTTT	CASSELGGYPLNQPQHF
-	TRBD1	TRBV2	14	TRBJ1-1	TGTGCCAGCACCACCGGGACAGGGGACACTGAAGCTTTCTTT	CASTTGTGDTEAFF
-	-	TRBV19	13	TRBJ1-4	TGTGCCAGTAAAGAGTTCGCCAGGGAAAAACTGTTTTTT	CASKEFAREKLFF
-	-	TRBV25-1	13	TRBJ2-5	TGTGCCAGCAGTGAAGGCTCCTTGGAGACCCAGTACTTC	CASSEGSLETQYF
-	TRBD1	TRBV5-1	17	TRBJ2-2	TGCGCCAGCAGCCTGAACCGACAGGGCGTTGGGACCGGGGAGCTGTTTTTT	CASSLNRQGVGTGELFF
-	TRBD1	TRBV7-7	13	TRBJ1-5	TGTGCTAGCAGCTCCACAGGGGTTCAGCCCCAGCATTTT	CASSSTGVQPQHF
few	TRBD1	TRBV5-1	15	TRBJ2-7	TGCGCCAGCAGCCCACGACAGGGGACGGCCTACGAGCAGTACTTC	CASSPRQGTAYEQYF
-	TRBD1	TRBV2	15	TRBJ1-5	TGTGCCAGCAGAATAGGGACAGGGGGGGGTCAGCCCCAGCATTTT	CASRIGTGGGQPQHF
once	-	TRBV30	11	TRBJ1-6	TGTGCCTGGACTCTGAATTCACCCCTCCACTTT	CAWTLNSPLHF
-	TRBD1	TRBV7-9	15	TRBJ2-7	TGTGCCAGCAGCTCAGGACAGGGGAGCTCCTACGAGCAGTACTTC	CASSSGQGSSYEQYF
-	TRBD1	TRBV19	14	TRBJ1-5	TGTGCCAGTAGTTTGACAGGGCCCACTCAGCCCCAGCATTTT	CASSLTGPTQPQHF
-	TRBD1	TRBV5-4	16	TRBJ2-3	TGTGCCAGCAGCGCGGCCGGGACAGGGGATAGAGATACGCAGTATTTT	CASSAAGTGDRDTQYF
-	TRBD1	TRBV27	14	TRBJ2-7	TGTGCCAGCAGACCGGACAGGGCCCTCTACGAGCAGTACTTC	CASRPDRALYEQYF
-	-	TRBV7-7	14	TRBJ2-3	TGTGCTAGCAGCTTATTCAGCGAGACAGATACGCAGTATTTT	CASSLFSETDTQYF
-	-	TRBV19	16	TRBJ1-5	TGTGCCAGTAGAATAAGCCAGGGGCTCGGCAATCAGCCCCAGCATTTT	CASRISQGLGNQPQHF
-	TRBD1	TRBV6-1	17	TRBJ2-7	TGTGCCAGCAGTGCGTCCGACACAGGGGGTGGAACCTACGAGCAGTACTTC	CASSASDTGGGTYEQYF
-	-	TRBV19	18	TRBJ1-5	TGTGCCAGTAGTAAAGGGATTCGGGAGTCCAGGGTCTATCAGCCCCAGCATTTT	CASSKGIRESRVYQPQHF
-	-	TRBV2	13	TRBJ1-5	TGTGCCAGCAGCGACAGCCCCAATCAGCCCCAGCATTTT	CASSDSPNQPQHF
-	-	TRBV7-6	14	TRBJ2-3	TGTGCCAGCAGCGCGGGACTCACCACAGATACGCAGTATTTT	CASSAGLTTDTQYF
-	TRBD1	TRBV27	14	TRBJ2-7	TGTGCCAGCAGTTTAGGGGACAGGGCCTACGAGCAGTACTTC	CASSLGDRAYEQYF
-	TRBD1	TRBV9	13	TRBJ2-7	TGTGCCAGCAGCCCCAGACAGGGCCCCGAGCAGTACTTC	CASSPRQGPEQYF
-	TRBD1	TRBV30	15	TRBJ2-5	TGTGCCTGGAGTCCACCCGGGACAGGGGGGGAGACCCAGTACTTC	CAWSPPGTGGETQYF
once	TRBD1	TRBV7-2	14	TRBJ2-7	TGTGCCAGCAGGACACAGGGGCCCCCCTACGAGCAGTACTTC	CASRTQGPPYEQYF
-	TRBD1	TRBV7-8	16	TRBJ2-7	TGTGCCAGCAGCCCATCACAGGGGGCCCTACTCTACGAGCAGTACTTC	CASSPSQGALLYEQYF
-	-	TRBV2	13	TRBJ1-1	TGTGCCAGCAGTGGACAGGTGAACACTGAAGCTTTCTTT	CASSGQVNTEAFF
-	-	TRBV7-8	14	TRBJ1-1	TGTGCCAGCAGCCCCCTGGGAGGGAACACTGAAGCTTTCTTT	CASSPLGGNTEAFF
few	-	TRBV25-1	15	TRBJ2-1	TGTGCCAGCAGTGACCCAGGTACGGCTTTGGATGAGCAGTTCTTC	CASSDPGTALDEQFF
-	-	TRBV5-1	12	TRBJ2-5	TGCGCCAGCAGGGCAGGGGTAGAGACCCAGTACTTC	CASRAGVETQYF
-	-	TRBV18	13	TRBJ1-2	TGTGCCAGCTCACCGGGGCAGGGGTATGGCTACACCTTC	CASSPGQGYGYTF
-	-	TRBV28	15	TRBJ1-5	TGTGCCAGCAGCTTCTCCGGGACACTTGATCAGCCCCAGCATTTT	CASSFSGTLDQPQHF
-	TRBD2	TRBV5-1	15	TRBJ2-1	TGCGCCAGCAGCTTTAGCGGGGGGGCCTATATTGAGCAGTTCTTC	CASSFSGGAYIEQFF
-	-	TRBV27	16	TRBJ1-5	TGTGCCAGCAGTTTATCGGCCCGGGGTCTGAATCAGCCCCAGCATTTT	CASSLSARGLNQPQHF
-	-	TRBV25-1	16	TRBJ1-3	TGTGCCAGCAGTGAATTGCGGGGAGACTCTGGAAACACCATATATTTT	CASSELRGDSGNTIYF
once	-	TRBV7-8	15	TRBJ2-6	TGTGCCAGCAGCTTAGATCGGTCTGGGGCCAACGTCCTGACTTTC	CASSLDRSGANVLTF
-	-	TRBV4-2	14	TRBJ2-7	TGTGCCAGCAGCCAAGAAGCGGTCGACTACGAGCAGTACTTC	CASSQEAVDYEQYF
-	-	TRBV2	13	TRBJ1-6	TGTGCCAGCAACAGGACAGTTAATTCACCCCTCCACTTT	CASNRTVNSPLHF
-	-	TRBV19	14	TRBJ2-2	TGTGCCAGTAGTTTCCAGACGAACACCGGGGAGCTGTTTTTT	CASSFQTNTGELFF
-	-	TRBV5-8	15	TRBJ1-6	TGTGCCAGCAGCAAACCCTACGACAGTAATTCACCCCTCCACTTT	CASSKPYDSNSPLHF
-	-	TRBV9	15	TRBJ1-5	TGTGCCAGCAGCGTAGATTTAGGGGCTGGGCAGCCCCAGAATTTT	CASSVDLGAGQPQNF
-	-	TRBV29-1	15	TRBJ2-5	TGCAGCGTTGAACGAGTCGGACAGCCACCCGAGACCCAGTACTTC	CSVERVGQPPETQYF
-	-	TRBV5-1	16	TRBJ1-2	TGCGCCAGCAGCCGAGACGCGGGGGCCGGGGATCATGGCTACACCTTC	CASSRDAGAGDHGYTF
once	-	TRBV11-2	12	TRBJ2-7	TGTGCCAGCAGCTTAGATCAATACGAGCAGTACTTC	CASSLDQYEQYF
-	-	TRBV19	16	TRBJ1-5	TGTGCCAGTAACATCCTTACCAGGGGAAGCAATCAGCCCCAGCATTTT	CASNILTRGSNQPQHF
many	TRBD1	TRBV5-6	14	TRBJ1-4	TGTGCCAGCAGCTATACAGGGGGTATTGAAAAACTGTTTTTT	CASSYTGGIEKLFF
once	-	TRBV30	15	TRBJ2-2	TGTGCCCGAGGGAAGGGCGACGGAAACACCGGGGAGCTGTTTTTT	CARGKGDGNTGELFF
-	-	TRBV11-2	14	TRBJ1-4	TGTGCCAGCAGCTTAGGGTCAGCGCGGGAAAAACTGTTTTTT	CASSLGSAREKLFF